This T cell receptor (beta chain) was identified during a study of OX40 agonist ivuxolimab in advanced cancers. Looking at the study overall: Males comprised 75% to 90% of the group, whose mean age was roughly 60 years (range roughly 20 to 85). Study-wide results and limits: With doses of 0.1 to 3.0 mg/kg, CD4+ and CD8+ blood T cells had undergone clonal expansion by week 6. Normalized T-cell clonal expansion was also low in a subset of nonresponders. Relatively little clonal expansion, among the lowest observed, appeared in partial responders at 0.1-3.0 mg/kg.

Sequenced by immunoSEQ multiplex PCR; TCRdb stores in-frame clones only, minus some. The repertoire holds around 80,000 clones, with 94% as singletons. Germline CDR1 SNHLY, CDR2 FYNNEI. This CDR3 spans 19 amino acids. V lost 0 bases, J lost 1 base, and 9 bases stayed unmatched. On this clone: Its antigen is not identified.

Sequencing was performed on CD4+ or CD8+ T cells sorted from blood, taken in a trial of the OX40 agonist ivuxolimab. This chain joins TRBV2 and TRBJ2-3; TRBD2 matches 11 bases. The sequence was obtained from an adult with an advanced solid tumor such as melanoma, head and neck, liver or kidney cancer. The chain's CDR3 is CASSEAVPSGGLGTDTQYF. Here the CDR3 DNA reads TGTGCCAGCAGTGAAGCGGTTCCTAGCGGGGGGCTTGGCACAGATACGCAGTATTTT.